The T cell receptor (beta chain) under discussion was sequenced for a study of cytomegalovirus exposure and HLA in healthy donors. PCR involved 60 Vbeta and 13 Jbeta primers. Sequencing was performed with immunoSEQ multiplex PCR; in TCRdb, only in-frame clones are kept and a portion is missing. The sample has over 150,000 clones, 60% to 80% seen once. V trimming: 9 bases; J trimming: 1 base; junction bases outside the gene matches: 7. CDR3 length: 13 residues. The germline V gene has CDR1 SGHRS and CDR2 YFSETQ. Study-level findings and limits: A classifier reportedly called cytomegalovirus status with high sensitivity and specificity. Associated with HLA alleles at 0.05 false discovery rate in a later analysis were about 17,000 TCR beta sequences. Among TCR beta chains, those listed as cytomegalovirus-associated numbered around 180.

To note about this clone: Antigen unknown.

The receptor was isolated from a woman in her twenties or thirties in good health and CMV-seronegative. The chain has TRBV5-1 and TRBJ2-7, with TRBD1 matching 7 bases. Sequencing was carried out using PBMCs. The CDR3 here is CATKRGQSYEQYF. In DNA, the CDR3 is TGCGCCACCAAAAGGGGACAGTCCTACGAGCAGTACTTC.